The 30 T cell receptor beta chains in this list originate from one sample, sequenced in a study of T cells in Graves' hyperthyroidism and ophthalmopathy. Amplified TCR beta CDR3 regions came from RNA transcripts. Researchers ran a first-round RT-PCR on the TCR CDR3 using the HTBI primer set. TCRdb processed the multiplex PCR reads anew with MiXCR; each CDR3 protein has one entry. The table records around 450,000 distinct CDR3 sequences, roughly 13% of them present only once. Material for sequencing was blood. All receptors come from a woman between 18 and 29 years old with Graves' hyperthyroidism.

This clonotype was seen more than once but under ten times. This may arise from a read error, as a much more abundant clone is one base away. The J gene is TRBJ1-6, the V gene TRBV10-3; D is undetermined. Germline V gene lookup returns CDR1 ENHRY and CDR2 SYGVKD. Trimming pared 3 bases from V and 6 bases from J, leaving 0 bases between. The CDR3 is made up of 11 amino acids. Written as DNA, the CDR3 is TGTGCCATCAGTGATAATTCACCCCTCCACTTT. Amino acid sequence: CAISDNSPLHF.

The rearrangement uses TRBV20-1 and TRBJ2-2; no reliable D call. Looked up from germline, CDR1 is DFQATT and CDR2 is SNEGSKA (reference sequence). Trimming pared 4 bases from V and 3 bases from J, leaving 9 bases between. The CDR3 consists of 13 residues. CDR3 in DNA: TGCAGTGCTACGTGGAGTGACACCGGGGAGCTGTTTTTT. This gives the protein CSATWSDTGELFF.

This clonotype has a count of ten or more. The rearrangement uses TRBV25-1 and TRBJ1-2; possibly TRBD1 for D (6 bases). This CDR3 has 16 residues. The germline CDR1 and CDR2 sequences are MGHDK and SYGVNS. V was pared by 6 bases and J by 0 bases, with 17 bases between. Here the CDR3 reads CASSSWGQGTNYGYTF. In DNA form, the CDR3 reads TGTGCCAGCAGCTCTTGGGGGCAGGGAACTAACTATGGCTACACCTTC.

This clonotype came up a few times. V gene TRBV7-9 combines with J gene TRBJ2-6; no definite D call. The CDR3 loop spans 14 amino acids. V was pared by 3 bases and J by 0 bases, with 3 bases between. CDR1 and CDR2 from the germline V gene are SEHNR and FQNEAQ (reference sequence). CDR3 loop: CASSFGSGANVLTF. The CDR3 DNA is TGTGCCAGCAGCTTTGGCTCTGGGGCCAACGTCCTGACTTTC.

Only a few counts were recorded for this clonotype. The chain couples TRBV20-1 to TRBJ2-3; 9 bases are shared with TRBD2. Germline V gene sequence: CDR1 DFQATT, CDR2 SNEGSKA (reference sequence). With V trimmed by 4 bases and J by 4 bases, 6 bases remained unmatched. This CDR3 is built from 14 residues. This chain's CDR3 is CSATIAGDADTQYF. The CDR3 DNA sequence: TGCAGTGCTACAATAGCGGGAGACGCAGATACGCAGTATTTT.

The chain has TRBV7-8 and TRBJ2-5, with 10 bases lining up with TRBD2. This CDR3 contains 18 residues. Germline CDR1 reads SGHVS; CDR2 reads FQNEAQ. The ends lost 5 bases at V and 0 bases at J; junction bases unmatched: 12. The DNA of the CDR3 is TGTGCCAGCAGCCCCCGGAGGGGACTAGCGCGTGACCAAGAGACCCAGTACTTC. This sequence encodes CASSPRRGLARDQETQYF. The full variable domain, rest sourced from reference TRBV7-8 and TRBJ2-5, is GAGVSQSPRYKVAKRGQDVALRCDPISGHVSLFWYQQALGQGPEFLTYFQNEAQLDKSGLPSDRFFAERPEGSVSTLKIQRTQQEDSAVYLCASSPRRGLARDQETQYFGPGTRLLVL.

This clonotype has just a few counts. The chain has TRBV30 and TRBJ2-7, with TRBD1 identical over 7 bases. This CDR3 region has 13 residues. Per germline, CDR1 GTSNPN and CDR2 SVGIG (reference sequence). J lost 0 bases, V lost 5 bases, and 4 bases had no gene match. The CDR3 coding sequence is TGTGCCTGGGACAGGGAGACCTCCTACGAGCAGTACTTC. This sequence encodes CAWDRETSYEQYF.

This clonotype turned up a few times. The chain combines TRBV5-1 with TRBJ1-1; D not certain. The CDR3 is made up of 13 amino acids. Germline CDR1 reads SGHRS; CDR2 reads YFSETQ. V lost 0 bases to trimming and J lost 4 bases, with 7 bases between them. The CDR3 region is CASSLEVGTEAFF. DNA of the CDR3: TGCGCCAGCAGCTTGGAAGTGGGCACTGAAGCTTTCTTT.

This clonotype was picked up many times. The chain links TRBV7-2 to TRBJ1-2, with D possibly being TRBD1 (6 bases). CDR1 and CDR2 from the germline V gene are SGHTA and FQGNSA. This CDR3 has 15 amino acids. Trimming took 8 bases from V and 2 from J, leaving 18 bases between them. The CDR3 region has the DNA TGTGCCAGCGGAGGGCTCGGGACACTGAACTATGGCTACACCTTC. Translation: CASGGLGTLNYGYTF.

There are a few counts of this clonotype. The CDR3: CASSGLAVQETQYF. As DNA, the CDR3 is TGTGCCAGCTCCGGACTAGCGGTGCAAGAGACCCAGTACTTC. The chain joins TRBV18 to TRBJ2-5; TRBD2 matches 10 bases. V gave up 6 bases and J gave up 2 bases; unmatched junction bases: 3. The CDR3 consists of 14 residues. Germline V gene data show CDR1 as KGHSH and CDR2 as LQKENI. Combining the CDR3 with reference TRBV18 and TRBJ2-5 gives the whole variable domain NAGVMQNPRHLVRRRGQEARLRCSPMKGHSHVYWYRQLPEEGLKFMVYLQKENIIDESGMPKERFSAEFPKEGPSILRIQQVVRGDSAAYFCASSGLAVQETQYFGPGTRLLVL.

This clonotype was picked up many times. The chain uses TRBV30 and TRBJ1-1, with D unclear. The CDR3 totals 12 residues. CDR1 and CDR2 (germline): GTSNPN, SVGIG (reference sequence). Trimming removed 5 bases at V and 1 base at J, with 8 bases between. This CDR3 reads CAWAGPNTEAFF. The CDR3 coding sequence is TGTGCCTGGGCCGGACCGAACACTGAAGCTTTCTTT.

This clonotype was picked up many times. This chain links TRBV12-3 or TRBV12-4 with TRBJ2-7, with no clear D. V lost 6 bases to trimming and J lost 2 bases, with 11 bases between them. This CDR3 region has 13 residues. The DNA of the CDR3 is TGTGCCAGCAGCGCCGTGGTAGCCTACGAGCAGTACTTC. Translation gives CASSAVVAYEQYF.

This clonotype came up many times. The V and J genes are TRBV20-1 and TRBJ2-1, with TRBD2 identical over 8 bases. The CDR3 is 15 residues long. Germline V CDR1 and CDR2: DFQATT, SNEGSKA (reference sequence). V gave up 3 bases and J gave up 6 bases; unmatched junction bases: 10. The CDR3 nucleotides are TGCAGTGCTAGCCTCACGGGCCGGGGGGGCAATGAGCAGTTCTTC. Its protein is CSASLTGRGGNEQFF.

A remark on this clonotype: The germline gene is not matched at one end of the junction; a read error may be the cause. This chain's CDR3 is CSSSPNRGSSYNEQFF. The CDR3 DNA is TGTTCCAGCAGCCCAAACAGGGGAAGCTCCTACAATGAGCAGTTCTTC. This chain connects TRBV7-2 to TRBJ2-1; 7 bases agree with TRBD1. Per germline, CDR1 SGHTA and CDR2 FQGNSA. The length of the CDR3 is 16 residues.

There are many counts of this clonotype. The V and J genes are TRBV6-1 and TRBJ2-2, with D perhaps matching TRBD2 (5 bases). The CDR3 loop spans 15 amino acids. V lost 1 base and J 3 bases, leaving 9 bases between the germline ends. The V gene's germline CDR1 is MNHNS and CDR2 SASEGT. The chain's CDR3 is CASSEGGIYTGELFF. DNA of the CDR3: TGTGCCAGCAGTGAAGGAGGGATTTACACCGGGGAGCTGTTTTTT.

The chain carries TRBV19 and TRBJ1-5; D gene uncertain. CDR1 and CDR2 from the germline V gene are LNHDA and SQIVND (reference sequence). V lost 5 bases and J 4 bases, leaving 12 bases between the germline ends. The CDR3 sequence is 14 residues long. The DNA of the CDR3 is TGTGCCAGTAGTCGGGAGGGCTTAAATCAGCCCCAGCATTTT. Translating it yields CASSREGLNQPQHF.

This clonotype showed up many times. The chain recombines TRBV5-4 with TRBJ2-3; 8 bases are shared with TRBD2. Germline values: CDR1 SGHNT, CDR2 YYREEE (reference sequence). The junction had 2 bases not matched to a gene; V was cut back by 0 bases and J by 2 bases. There are 15 residues in the CDR3. This chain's CDR3 is CASSLGGRTTDTQYF. CDR3 nucleotide sequence: TGTGCCAGCAGCTTGGGCGGGAGGACCACAGATACGCAGTATTTT.

The chain carries TRBV5-5 and TRBJ2-7; 10 positions agree with TRBD1. V was pared by 3 bases and J by 2 bases, with 5 bases of the junction left unmatched. The CDR3 sequence is 15 residues long. Germline V gene data show CDR1 as SGHKS and CDR2 as YYEKEE (reference sequence). CDR3 loop: CASSSGTGVAYEQYF. In DNA, the CDR3 is TGTGCCAGCAGCTCCGGGACAGGGGTGGCCTACGAGCAGTACTTC.

This clonotype was seen repeatedly, ten times or more. V usage is TRBV2 and J usage is TRBJ2-1; D not certain. This CDR3 is built from 15 residues. Trimming took 4 bases from V and 0 from J, leaving 10 bases between them. Per germline, CDR1 SNHLY and CDR2 FYNNEI. In DNA, the CDR3 is TGTGCCAGCAGTGTCCAGCCGAGCTCCTACAATGAGCAGTTCTTC. It encodes CASSVQPSSYNEQFF. Using reference TRBV2 and TRBJ2-1 for the parts outside the CDR3, the full variable domain is EPEVTQTPSHQVTQMGQEVILRCVPISNHLYFYWYRQILGQKVEFLVSFYNNEISEKSEIFDDQFSVERPDGSNFTLKIRSTKLEDSAMYFCASSVQPSSYNEQFFGPGTRLTVL.

At least ten counts were recorded for this clonotype. This sequence joins TRBV10-3 and TRBJ2-1, with 10 bases fitting TRBD2. CDR3 length: 16 amino acids. V dropped 0 bases and J dropped 10; count of bases not matched to a gene: 9. The germline V gene encodes CDR1 ENHRY and CDR2 SYGVKD. In DNA form, the CDR3 reads TGTGCCATCAGTGAGTCGCGCGGAGCGGGAGGGAGAGAGCAGTTCTTC. This codes for CAISESRGAGGREQFF.

This clonotype was counted many times. The chain is built from TRBV14 and TRBJ2-1, with 8 bases aligning to TRBD2. V was pared by 1 base and J by 5 bases, with 4 bases of the junction left unmatched. Per the germline V gene, CDR1 is SGHDN and CDR2 is FVKESK. This CDR3 spans 15 amino acids. The CDR3 DNA follows: TGTGCCAGCAGCCAAGTCGCGGGAGGTGACAATGAGCAGTTCTTC. This codes for CASSQVAGGDNEQFF.

This clonotype was seen repeatedly, ten times or more. The chain combines TRBV27 with TRBJ2-7, with 8 bases identical to TRBD1. Looked up from germline, CDR1 is MNHEY and CDR2 is SMNVEV (reference sequence). Trimming removed 9 bases from V and 5 bases from J; junction bases left unmatched: 9. The CDR3 sequence is 13 residues long. CDR3 sequence (DNA): TGTGCCAGATCACAGGGGGTTGTAAACGAGCAGTACTTC. Translated, it gives CARSQGVVNEQYF.

This clonotype was counted ten times or more. This chain uses TRBV6-1 with TRBJ2-7, with D possibly TRBD2 on 6 matching bases. Between the trimmed V and J ends, which lost 7 bases and 2 bases, there was a span of 15 bases. The CDR3 spans 14 residues. Germline CDR1 is MNHNS and CDR2 is SASEGT. CDR3 in DNA: TGTGCCAGCAACTTAGCGGAGGGCGCCTACGAGCAGTACTTC. Its protein is CASNLAEGAYEQYF.

Remarks on this clonotype: This likely comes from a read error, as the CDR3 has no conserved phenylalanine or tryptophan at its end. This chain uses TRBV6-1 with TRBJ2-7, with D maybe TRBD1 (6 bases). V gave up 5 bases and J gave up 1 base, with 12 bases separating them. The CDR3 runs to 14 residues. Germline V lookup: CDR1 MNHNS, CDR2 SASEGT. The CDR3 coding sequence is TGTGCCAGCAGTACGCGGACAGAGTCCTACGAGCAGTACTCC. Its protein is CASSTRTESYEQYS.

The chain uses TRBV5-6 and TRBJ2-1; 11 positions agree with TRBD1. Germline CDR1 and CDR2: SGHDT and YYEEEE. This CDR3 has 16 residues. Trimming at V came to 1 base and at J to 6 bases, leaving 6 bases not matched to a gene. CDR3 loop: CASSLIPGQGANEQFF. The CDR3 DNA follows: TGTGCCAGCAGCTTGATCCCAGGACAGGGGGCCAATGAGCAGTTCTTC.

This clonotype was detected many times. V is TRBV9 and J is TRBJ2-2; a possible D gene is TRBD1 (6 bases). The ends were cut back, 0 bases at V and 7 bases at J, with 16 bases in the middle. This CDR3 spans 16 amino acids. Germline CDR1 and CDR2: SGDLS and YYNGEE. CDR3 region: CASSVEGTPNDGELFF. The CDR3 nucleotides read TGTGCCAGCAGCGTAGAAGGGACACCGAACGACGGGGAGCTGTTTTTT.

This clonotype was detected ten times or more. This chain uses TRBV4-3 with TRBJ2-1; D not resolved. V lost 0 bases, J lost 8 bases, and 11 bases lay in between. The CDR3 is 14 residues long. Germline CDR1 reads LGHNA; CDR2 reads YSLEER. CDR3 coding DNA: TGCGCCAGCAGCCAAGAGTTGATTGAGCATGAGCAGTTCTTC. It translates to CASSQELIEHEQFF.

This clonotype was picked up a small number of times. A much larger clone differs by one base, so this may be a read error. This chain uses TRBV9 with TRBJ1-2; D is ambiguous. This CDR3 has 12 residues. Looked up from germline, CDR1 is SGDLS and CDR2 is YYNGEE. The V gene lost 0 bases and the J gene lost 4 bases, with 4 bases spanning the gap. This CDR3 is CASSVDVYGYTF. The DNA of the CDR3 is TGTGCCAGCAGCGTAGACGTCTATGGCTACACCTTC.

This clonotype showed up just a few times. This chain connects TRBV10-1 to TRBJ2-7, with D perhaps matching TRBD2 (5 bases). V lost 3 bases, J lost 2 bases, and 5 bases lay in between. The CDR3 runs 12 residues. Germline CDR1 WNHNN, CDR2 SYGVQD (reference sequence). The CDR3 here is CASSDGAYEQYF. CDR3 sequence (DNA): TGCGCCAGCAGTGACGGGGCCTACGAGCAGTACTTC.

Many counts were recorded for this clonotype. The genes are TRBV2 and TRBJ1-1; weak D call: TRBD1 (5 bases). The CDR3 has 15 residues. Germline CDR1 reads SNHLY; CDR2 reads FYNNEI. V was clipped by 4 bases and J by 4 bases, with 16 bases between them. For the CDR3, the DNA is TGTGCCAGCAGTGCCGATAATAGTAGGGGCACTGAAGCTTTCTTT. This gives the protein CASSADNSRGTEAFF. Full variable domain (rest looked up from reference TRBV2 and TRBJ1-1): EPEVTQTPSHQVTQMGQEVILRCVPISNHLYFYWYRQILGQKVEFLVSFYNNEISEKSEIFDDQFSVERPDGSNFTLKIRSTKLEDSAMYFCASSADNSRGTEAFFGQGTRLTVV.